This passage covers 16 T cell receptor beta chains from one sample sequenced in a study of blood T cell repertoires in COVID-19. Assay used: immunoSEQ multiplex PCR; TCRdb lists only in-frame clones, some missing. The profile shows fewer than 500,000 clones, 80% to 90% of them singletons. The sequenced sample was PBMCs or T cells enriched from blood (not recorded which). The receptor set was obtained from a young man who had recovered from COVID-19.

The chain combines TRBV4-2 with TRBJ1-5; a possible D gene is TRBD1 (5 bases). Germline lookup yields CDR1 LGHNA and CDR2 YNFKEQ. This CDR3 contains 15 residues. V was clipped by 0 bases and J by 7 bases, with 13 bases between them. The CDR3 bases are TGTGCCAGCAGCCAAGAGTTCAGGGCGGAGCAGCCCCAGCATTTT. As protein: CASSQEFRAEQPQHF.

The chain is built from TRBV27 and TRBJ1-4; 8 bases agree with TRBD1. The V segment lost 5 bases and the J segment 3 bases; nucleotides outside the gene matches: 5. The CDR3 extends over 15 amino acids. Germline V lookup: CDR1 MNHEY, CDR2 SMNVEV (reference sequence). CDR3 protein: CASSQTGVSNEKLFF. CDR3 coding DNA: TGTGCCAGCAGTCAGACAGGGGTTTCTAATGAAAAACTGTTTTTT.

CDR3: CASSLDPGGGPYEQYF. The CDR3 DNA reads TGTGCCAGCAGCTTAGACCCCGGGGGGGGCCCCTACGAGCAGTACTTC. The J gene is TRBJ2-7, the V gene TRBV7-9; the match to TRBD2 covers 8 bases. The J segment lost 2 bases and the V segment lost 1 base, leaving 7 bases of the junction unmatched. Germline loops: CDR1 SEHNR, CDR2 FQNEAQ (reference sequence). The CDR3 length is 16 residues.

The rearrangement links TRBV29-1 to TRBJ2-2; maybe TRBD2 (5 bases). Trimming shortened V by 3 bases and J by 1 base, and 12 bases separated the two germline ends. Germline V gene sequence: CDR1 SQVTM, CDR2 ANQGSEA. The CDR3 is made up of 15 amino acids. Here the CDR3 DNA reads TGCAGCGTTGAGCCGGCGGGCTTGAACACCGGGGAGCTGTTTTTT. It is translated as CSVEPAGLNTGELFF.

The V and J genes are TRBV28 and TRBJ2-1; TRBD2 matches at 13 bases. This CDR3 spans 17 amino acids. CDR1 and CDR2 (germline): MDHEN, SYDVKM. V was clipped by 1 base and J by 7 bases; unmatched bases: 7. CDR3 in DNA: TGTGCCAGCAGTTTATCTCCGGGACTAGCGGGATTGAATGAGCAGTTCTTC. Protein: CASSLSPGLAGLNEQFF.

The J gene is TRBJ2-7, the V gene TRBV9, with TRBD1 matching over 9 bases. Looked up from germline, CDR1 is SGDLS and CDR2 is YYNGEE. J gave up 0 bases and V 3 bases, and 4 bases lay outside the gene matches. The CDR3 length is 15 residues. The CDR3 sequence is CASSAGQGSSYEQYF. The CDR3 nucleotides read TGTGCCAGCAGCGCCGGACAGGGGTCCTCCTACGAGCAGTACTTC.

V gene TRBV18 combines with J gene TRBJ1-5; 11 bases match TRBD1. Germline assignment: CDR1 KGHSH and CDR2 LQKENI. J gave up 8 bases and V 3 bases, and 6 bases lay outside the gene matches. CDR3 length equals 15 residues. CDR3 sequence reads: CASSPGTGGMEPQHF. Here the CDR3 DNA reads TGTGCCAGCTCACCTGGGACAGGGGGAATGGAGCCCCAGCATTTT. Full variable domain (rest looked up from reference TRBV18 and TRBJ1-5): NAGVMQNPRHLVRRRGQEARLRCSPMKGHSHVYWYRQLPEEGLKFMVYLQKENIIDESGMPKERFSAEFPKEGPSILRIQQVVRGDSAAYFCASSPGTGGMEPQHFGDGTRLSIL.

The genes are TRBV2 and TRBJ2-7; D may be TRBD2 (6 bases). Per germline, CDR1 SNHLY and CDR2 FYNNEI. The CDR3 extends over 14 amino acids. The V end was cut by 7 bases, the J end by 0 bases, with 13 bases between. The CDR3 nucleotides read TGTGCCAGCAAAACCGGGACTTACTCCTACGAGCAGTACTTC. Translation gives CASKTGTYSYEQYF.

The chain couples TRBV27 to TRBJ2-7, with D maybe TRBD2 (5 bases). CDR3 size: 14 residues. Looked up from germline, CDR1 is MNHEY and CDR2 is SMNVEV (reference sequence). V lost 0 bases and J lost 2, with 8 bases in between. CDR3 nucleotide sequence: TGTGCCAGCAGTTTATCCGGGGAAGCCTACGAGCAGTACTTC. Residues: CASSLSGEAYEQYF.

CDR3 amino acids: CASSLSGLANTEAFF. The CDR3 region has the DNA TGTGCCAGCAGTTTATCTGGGCTGGCCAACACTGAAGCTTTCTTT. The chain carries TRBV27 and TRBJ1-1; D remains ambiguous. CDR3 length: 15 residues. Germline assignment: CDR1 MNHEY and CDR2 SMNVEV (reference sequence). Trimming left V 0 bases short and J 2 bases short, with 10 bases between.

This clone has just a few counts. The V call is TRBV19, the J call TRBJ2-1; 14 nucleotides line up with TRBD2. Germline V CDR1 and CDR2: LNHDA, SQIVND (reference sequence). The CDR3 spans 17 residues. The V and J ends lost 3 bases and 8 bases, in that order; junction bases with no gene match: 9. The CDR3 DNA follows: TGTGCCAGTAGTATCCTCTCCGGGACTAGCGGGAGTGATGAGCAGTTCTTC. Protein sequence: CASSILSGTSGSDEQFF.

CDR3 protein: CASSLTGDGYGYTF. The CDR3, as DNA: TGTGCCAGCAGCCTTACAGGGGATGGTTATGGCTACACCTTC. This chain connects TRBV11-2 to TRBJ1-2, with 7 positions matching TRBD1. Germline V lookup: CDR1 SGHAT, CDR2 FQNNGV. The CDR3 has 14 amino acids. Losses at the gene ends were 5 bases for V and 5 bases for J; bases not matched to a gene: 8.

The rearrangement joins TRBV3-1 (or the pseudogene TRBV3-2) to TRBJ1-2; 7 bases are a match to TRBD1. J lost 3 bases, V lost 4 bases, and 5 bases had no gene match. The CDR3 has 14 residues. In germline, CDR1 is LGHDT, CDR2 YNNKEL (reference sequence). The CDR3 sequence is CASSRGQADYGYTF. DNA of the CDR3: TGTGCCAGCAGCCGCGGACAGGCGGACTATGGCTACACCTTC.

This CDR3 reads CASSRTGLAEAFF. The CDR3 DNA is TGTGCCAGCAGTCGGACAGGGCTCGCTGAAGCTTTCTTT. This sequence joins TRBV12-3 or TRBV12-4 and TRBJ1-1, with 8 bases identical to TRBD1. The CDR3 is made up of 13 amino acids. Losses at the gene ends were 5 bases for V and 6 bases for J; bases not matched to a gene: 5.

This rearrangement joins TRBV11-3 to TRBJ2-3; D not certain. V was pared by 6 bases and J by 5 bases, with 12 bases between. The germline gives CDR1 SGHNT, CDR2 YENEEA. The CDR3 runs 13 residues. The CDR3 sequence: CASSQGLGDTQYF. CDR3 nucleotides: TGTGCCAGCAGTCAAGGCCTAGGAGATACGCAGTATTTT.

This chain uses TRBV5-1 with TRBJ2-5, with D perhaps TRBD2 (6 bases). CDR3 length equals 15 residues. V shed 4 bases and J shed 2 bases, with 15 bases lying between them. Germline V gene data show CDR1 as SGHRS and CDR2 as YFSETQ. CDR3 sequence reads: CASSRAGTVQETQYF. The DNA for the CDR3 is TGCGCCAGCAGCCGAGCCGGGACTGTACAAGAGACCCAGTACTTC.